Listed below are T cell receptor beta chains from one sample, sequenced in a study of T-cell reconstitution after alpha-beta-depleted transplantation in children. Using its own MiXCR run on the PCR reads, TCRdb lists one record per CDR3 protein. Here the sample spans approximately 400,000 distinct CDR3 sequences, around 9.9% being singletons. The sample consisted of PBMCs from the stem cell graft donor, taken from the stem cell graft. The source of these receptors is a human donor who donated a stem cell graft to a child with acute myeloid leukemia. Both conserved end residues are part of each CDR3. Fields, in order: V gene, J gene, CDR3 length, D gene, clone size, CDR3 DNA, CDR3 protein. The D gene is left open where the match is weak. Clone size appears in some rows only: once, few, many, or a class for an expanded clone.

TRBV7-3	TRBJ1-5	13	.	.	TGTGCCAGCAGCTCGGGACCGTATCAGCCCCAGCATTTT	CASSSGPYQPQHF
TRBV6-1	TRBJ1-2	13	TRBD1	.	TGTGCCAGCGGACAGGGGGCAGGTGATGGCTACACCTTC	CASGQGAGDGYTF
TRBV12-3/TRBV12-4	TRBJ2-2	15	.	.	TGTGCCAGCAGTCCCGCTCCCCCCAACACCGGGGAGCTGTTTTTT	CASSPAPPNTGELFF
TRBV4-2	TRBJ1-4	15	.	few	TGTGCCAGCAGTCCCCCCCTAGCAACTAATGAAAAACTGTTTTTT	CASSPPLATNEKLFF
TRBV25-1	TRBJ2-3	11	.	.	TGTGCCACCAACAGGGCCGATACGCAGTATTTT	CATNRADTQYF
TRBV15	TRBJ2-5	17	.	.	TGTGCCACCAGCAGAGCCCCCCCGGGTAGCGGACAAGAGACCCAGTACTTC	CATSRAPPGSGQETQYF
TRBV20-1	TRBJ2-3	13	.	.	TGCAGTGCGGAGAGGGGAGTGGGAAATACGCAGTATTTT	CSAERGVGNTQYF
TRBV10-3	TRBJ1-4	14	.	.	TGTGCCATCAACCCAGGGCCGGAGGATGAAAAACTGTTTTTT	CAINPGPEDEKLFF
TRBV20-1	TRBJ2-5	17	TRBD2	few	TGCAGTGCAAAGCCTGGGTTGACTAGCGTGAGGGGAGAGACCCAGTACTTC	CSAKPGLTSVRGETQYF
TRBV7-8	TRBJ2-2	14	.	.	TGTGCCAGCCACCCCACCACGAACACCGGGGAGCTGTTTTTT	CASHPTTNTGELFF